These 12 T cell receptor beta chains originate from one sample sequenced in a study of T cell responses to AZD1222 COVID-19 vaccine. Sequencing was performed with immunoSEQ multiplex PCR; in TCRdb, only in-frame clones are kept and a portion is missing. The sample comprises 60,000 to 80,000 clones, about three quarters of which are singletons, and around 50% rests with the top ten. The specimen comprised peripheral blood, sampled 28 days after the second AZD1222 dose. Every receptor here comes from an adult who received the AZD1222 COVID-19 vaccine.

This clone was seen once. The rearrangement uses TRBV30 and TRBJ2-2, with D hard to call. Deletions cut 5 bases from V and 5 bases from J, with 15 bases between. The CDR3 covers 14 residues. Per germline, CDR1 GTSNPN and CDR2 SVGIG (reference sequence). The CDR3: CAWGEQSRTGELFF. CDR3 DNA sequence: TGTGCCTGGGGGGAACAGTCTAGGACCGGGGAGCTGTTTTTT.

The CDR3 region is CASSPDSRGLVYEQYF. The CDR3 DNA reads TGTGCCAGCAGTCCGGACTCCCGGGGACTTGTCTACGAGCAGTACTTC. The genes are TRBV27 and TRBJ2-7; a weak D match, TRBD2 (6 bases). V was clipped by 5 bases and J by 3 bases, with 20 bases between them. The germline V gene has CDR1 MNHEY and CDR2 SMNVEV (reference sequence). The CDR3 length is 16 residues.

V gene TRBV30 combines with J gene TRBJ1-1; D gene uncertain. The CDR3 has 15 amino acids. Germline lookup yields CDR1 GTSNPN and CDR2 SVGIG (reference sequence). V was clipped by 2 bases and J by 1 base, with 14 bases between them. CDR3 amino acids: CAWSIGLGPNTEAFF. CDR3 DNA sequence: TGTGCCTGGAGTATAGGGTTGGGCCCGAACACTGAAGCTTTCTTT.

This clone was recorded once. The CDR3 is CASSLVSGPGELFF. CDR3 nucleotide sequence: TGTGCCAGCAGCTTAGTCTCCGGCCCCGGGGAGCTGTTTTTT. The chain joins TRBV7-2 to TRBJ2-2; D unresolved. The ends were cut back, 1 base at V and 6 bases at J, with 9 bases in the middle. The germline V gene has CDR1 SGHTA and CDR2 FQGNSA. This CDR3 contains 14 residues.

CDR3 nucleotide sequence: TGTGCCAGTAGTATCTTTGCAGCTAACTATGGCTACACCTTC. The encoded protein is CASSIFAANYGYTF. V and J are TRBV19 and TRBJ1-2; D remains ambiguous. Germline CDR1 LNHDA, CDR2 SQIVND (reference sequence). The V end was cut by 3 bases, the J end by 0 bases, with 8 bases between. The CDR3 consists of 14 residues.

The V gene is TRBV11-1, the J gene TRBJ2-1; weak D call: TRBD2 (7 bases). V shed 5 bases and J shed 6 bases, with 20 bases lying between them. The CDR3 is 16 amino acids. CDR1 and CDR2 (germline): SGHAT, FQDESV (reference sequence). The DNA for the CDR3 is TGTGCCAGCAGCCCCCGGGGGGCCAGGGAGGGCAATGAGCAGTTCTTC. Translated, it gives CASSPRGAREGNEQFF.

This clone has a single count. The genes are TRBV19 and TRBJ1-3, with D uncertain. Germline lookup yields CDR1 LNHDA and CDR2 SQIVND (reference sequence). This CDR3 spans 15 amino acids. Trimming shortened V by 2 bases and J by 0 bases, and 8 bases separated the two germline ends. The DNA of the CDR3 is TGTGCCAGTAGTATACAGGTTACCTCTGGAAACACCATATATTTT. It encodes CASSIQVTSGNTIYF.

V usage is TRBV7-2 and J usage is TRBJ2-7; 11 bases map to TRBD2. CDR1 is SGHTA and CDR2 is FQGNSA in the germline V gene. V was pared by 3 bases and J by 4 bases, with 5 bases of the junction left unmatched. The CDR3 has 15 amino acids. The CDR3 sequence is CASSFLTSGTYEQYF. CDR3 DNA: TGTGCCAGCAGCTTTTTGACTAGCGGGACTTACGAGCAGTACTTC. Supplemented by reference TRBV7-2 and TRBJ2-7, the full variable domain reads GAGVSQSPSNKVTEKGKDVELRCDPISGHTALYWYRQSLGQGLEFLIYFQGNSAPDKSGLPSDRFSAERTGGSVSTLTIQRTQQEDSAVYLCASSFLTSGTYEQYFGPGTRLTVT.

Only a few counts were recorded for this clone. The J gene is TRBJ1-1, the V gene TRBV6-1; TRBD1 matches at 7 bases. Germline CDR1 and CDR2: MNHNS and SASEGT. J lost 6 bases, V lost 3 bases, and 7 bases had no gene match. The CDR3 has 14 residues. CDR3 DNA: TGTGCCAGCAGTGACCCGACAGGGTCCGCTGAAGCTTTCTTT. As protein: CASSDPTGSAEAFF.

This chain links TRBV7-9 with TRBJ2-5; 8 nucleotides align to TRBD2. J gave up 4 bases and V 5 bases, and 6 bases lay outside the gene matches. The germline gives CDR1 SEHNR, CDR2 FQNEAQ (reference sequence). The CDR3 has 14 amino acids. The CDR3 is CASSRGGGRETQYF. The CDR3 DNA sequence: TGTGCCAGCAGCCGAGGCGGGGGGCGAGAGACCCAGTACTTC. The full variable domain, its missing parts supplied by reference TRBV7-9 and TRBJ2-5, is DTGVSQNPRHKITKRGQNVTFRCDPISEHNRLYWYRQTLGQGPEFLTYFQNEAQLEKSRLLSDRFSAERPKGSFSTLEIQRTEQGDSAMYLCASSRGGGRETQYFGPGTRLLVL.

This rearrangement joins TRBV27 to TRBJ1-2, with D perhaps TRBD1 (5 bases). CDR3 size: 13 residues. From germline, CDR1 is MNHEY and CDR2 SMNVEV (reference sequence). Trimming stripped 4 bases from V and 4 bases from J, with 10 bases between. CDR3 loop: CASSYGGTYGYTF. In DNA form, the CDR3 reads TGTGCCAGCAGTTACGGGGGAACCTATGGCTACACCTTC.

The CDR3 reads CAISESAGSTDTQYF. The CDR3 DNA sequence: TGTGCCATCAGTGAGTCCGCAGGGAGCACAGATACGCAGTATTTT. The gene calls are TRBV10-3 and TRBJ2-3; TRBD1 might be the D (5 bases). Germline V gene sequence: CDR1 ENHRY, CDR2 SYGVKD. Trimming removed 0 bases at V and 0 bases at J, with 7 bases between. CDR3 length: 15 amino acids.